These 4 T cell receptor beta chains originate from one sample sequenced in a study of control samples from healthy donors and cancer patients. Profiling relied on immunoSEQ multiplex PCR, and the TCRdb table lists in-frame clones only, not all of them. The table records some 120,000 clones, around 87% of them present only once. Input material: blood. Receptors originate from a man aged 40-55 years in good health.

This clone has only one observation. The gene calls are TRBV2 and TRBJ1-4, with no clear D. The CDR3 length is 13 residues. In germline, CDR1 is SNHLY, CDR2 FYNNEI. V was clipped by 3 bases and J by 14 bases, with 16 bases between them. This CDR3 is CASSDSGRVLLFF. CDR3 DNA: TGTGCCAGCAGTGATTCTGGACGCGTTTTGCTGTTTTTT.

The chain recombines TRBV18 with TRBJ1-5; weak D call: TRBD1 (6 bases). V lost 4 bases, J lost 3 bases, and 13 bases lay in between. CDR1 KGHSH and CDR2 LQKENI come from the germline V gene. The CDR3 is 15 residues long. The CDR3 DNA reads TGTGCCAGCTCACGACAAGGACAGCCCAATCAGCCCCAGCATTTT. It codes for CASSRQGQPNQPQHF. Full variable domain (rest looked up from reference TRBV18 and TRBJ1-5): NAGVMQNPRHLVRRRGQEARLRCSPMKGHSHVYWYRQLPEEGLKFMVYLQKENIIDESGMPKERFSAEFPKEGPSILRIQQVVRGDSAAYFCASSRQGQPNQPQHFGDGTRLSIL.

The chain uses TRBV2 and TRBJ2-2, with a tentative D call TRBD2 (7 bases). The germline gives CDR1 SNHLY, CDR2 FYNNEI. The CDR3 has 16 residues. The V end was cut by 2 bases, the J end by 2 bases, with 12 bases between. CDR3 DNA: TGTGCCAGCAGTGAAAAGGGGGGGAGCAACACCGGGGAGCTGTTTTTT. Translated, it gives CASSEKGGSNTGELFF.

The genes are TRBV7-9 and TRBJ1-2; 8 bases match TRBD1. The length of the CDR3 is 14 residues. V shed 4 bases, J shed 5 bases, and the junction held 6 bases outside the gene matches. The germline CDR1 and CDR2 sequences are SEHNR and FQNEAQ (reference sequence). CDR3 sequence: CASSSDRDRYGYTF. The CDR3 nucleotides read TGTGCCAGCAGCTCGGACAGGGACCGGTATGGCTACACCTTC.